Given below is one T cell receptor beta chain in context. The antigen is unknown. The data originate from a study of neoadjuvant nivolumab and ipilimumab in lung cancer. The length of the CDR3 is 16 residues. Germline lookup yields CDR1 SEHNR and CDR2 FQNEAQ (reference sequence). The V gene end was trimmed by 5 bases and the J gene end by 0 bases; junction bases not matched to a gene: 6. The repertoire was sequenced with immunoSEQ multiplex PCR; TCRdb's copy has only in-frame clones and lacks some. In the table there are tens of thousands of clones, roughly 80% of which are singletons. Study-wide results and limits: A small number of samples were TCR sequenced. Resected tumors had greater TCR richness and clonality than uninvolved lung. Pretherapy blood TCR richness correlated positively with resected tumor richness.

The genes are TRBV7-9 and TRBJ2-5; 10 bases are a match to TRBD2. The source is an adult with non-small cell lung cancer. This specimen consisted of tumor tissue, obtained after neoadjuvant nivolumab, alone or with ipilimumab, at or shortly before surgery. The CDR3 sequence is CASSRPGLANQETQYF. The CDR3 nucleotides read TGTGCCAGCAGCCGCCCGGGACTAGCGAACCAAGAGACCCAGTACTTC. The whole variable domain, filled in from reference TRBV7-9 and TRBJ2-5, reads DTGVSQNPRHKITKRGQNVTFRCDPISEHNRLYWYRQTLGQGPEFLTYFQNEAQLEKSRLLSDRFSAERPKGSFSTLEIQRTEQGDSAMYLCASSRPGLANQETQYFGPGTRLLVL.